This TCR beta chain was captured by sequencing in a study of cytomegalovirus exposure and HLA in healthy donors. PCR employed 60 Vbeta and 13 Jbeta primers. Assay: immunoSEQ multiplex PCR; the TCRdb copy retains only in-frame clones and omits some. The table records around 130,000 clones, 75% to 90% of them present only once. On this clone itself: Its target is unknown.

The CDR3 is made up of 20 amino acids. Trimming removed 1 base from V and 1 base from J, with 25 bases in between. CDR1 is SGDLS and CDR2 is YYNGEE in the germline V gene. Findings and limits, study-wide: Reports indicate that TCR beta sequences accurately predicted the HLA-A and HLA-B alleles of most subjects. Published work reported that the classifier diagnosed cytomegalovirus status with high specificity and sensitivity.

The clonotype originates from a male donor in good health and CMV-seronegative. The J gene is TRBJ2-3, the V gene TRBV9, with D possibly TRBD2 on 6 matching bases. Sequencing used PBMCs. The CDR3 protein is CASSVKDRGGDLGGTDTQYF. The CDR3 region has the DNA TGTGCCAGCAGCGTAAAGGATCGGGGCGGGGACCTAGGTGGCACAGATACGCAGTATTTT.